The 30 T cell receptor beta chains below all came from one sample that was sequenced in a study of blood T cell repertoires in COVID-19. The data were produced by immunoSEQ multiplex PCR, yet TCRdb's version contains in-frame clones alone and is incomplete. The sample lists 200,000 to 250,000 clones, over 80% occurring once. The sample was PBMCs or T cells enriched from blood (not recorded which). These receptors originate from a woman in her thirties or forties who had recovered from COVID-19.

V gene TRBV28 combines with J gene TRBJ1-4; the D is unclear. The CDR3 runs 15 residues. Germline-derived CDR1 and CDR2 are MDHEN and SYDVKM. Trimming cost V 6 bases and J 2 bases, with 13 bases left between them. The chain's CDR3 is CASSRFGGTNEKLFF. CDR3 DNA: TGTGCCAGCAGCCGATTTGGAGGGACTAATGAAAAACTGTTTTTT.

The chain combines TRBV11-3 with TRBJ2-5; 9 positions match TRBD2. The CDR3 extends over 15 amino acids. Germline CDR1 SGHNT, CDR2 YENEEA. With 6 bases clipped from V and 4 bases from J, the junction kept 9 bases outside the gene matches. The CDR3 region is CASSLRLADRETQYF. The CDR3 region has the DNA TGTGCCAGCAGTTTACGACTAGCGGACCGAGAGACCCAGTACTTC.

This chain uses TRBV2 with TRBJ2-1; 8 bases are a match to TRBD2. This CDR3 comprises 15 residues. CDR1 and CDR2 from the germline V gene are SNHLY and FYNNEI. Trimming cost V 3 bases and J 2 bases; bases outside gene matches: 3. The CDR3 reads CASSEGREAYNEQFF. The CDR3 DNA reads as TGTGCCAGCAGTGAGGGGCGGGAGGCCTACAATGAGCAGTTCTTC.

The chain couples TRBV14 to TRBJ2-2, with D unclear. This CDR3 has 17 residues. V lost 0 bases to trimming and J lost 1 base, with 12 bases between them. The germline V gene encodes CDR1 SGHDN and CDR2 FVKESK. DNA of the CDR3: TGTGCCAGCAGCCAAGATTTGGGCGAAGTGAACACCGGGGAGCTGTTTTTT. Translation gives CASSQDLGEVNTGELFF.

The J gene is TRBJ1-1, the V gene TRBV19; 7 bases fit TRBD1. Germline V gene sequence: CDR1 LNHDA, CDR2 SQIVND (reference sequence). V lost 5 bases, J lost 12 bases, and 15 bases stayed unmatched. The length of the CDR3 is 14 residues. The CDR3 reads CASSPQTGSLGSFF. The DNA of the CDR3 is TGTGCCAGTAGTCCCCAGACAGGGAGTCTTGGTTCTTTCTTT.

The V and J genes are TRBV27 and TRBJ2-5; 8 nucleotides agree with TRBD2. CDR3 length: 13 amino acids. Germline CDR1 and CDR2: MNHEY and SMNVEV (reference sequence). J lost 5 bases, V lost 6 bases, and 5 bases had no gene match. CDR3 nucleotide sequence: TGTGCCAGCAGCGGGGGGGCCGGTGAGACCCAGTACTTC. Protein sequence: CASSGGAGETQYF.

This rearrangement joins TRBV30 to TRBJ2-7, with D possibly matching TRBD2 (6 bases). The CDR3 covers 16 residues. V was pared by 3 bases and J by 4 bases, with 22 bases between. CDR1 and CDR2 from the germline V gene are GTSNPN and SVGIG (reference sequence). Written as DNA, the CDR3 is TGTGCCTGGAGGAATAAGGACTATCAATCACTTTACGAGCAGTACTTC. This translates into CAWRNKDYQSLYEQYF.

The gene calls are TRBV30 and TRBJ1-1, with D hard to call. The CDR3 covers 12 residues. Germline CDR1 is GTSNPN and CDR2 is SVGIG (reference sequence). V dropped 1 base and J dropped 10 bases, with 13 bases sitting between them. CDR3 nucleotides: TGTGCCTGGAGTGGTACAAGGGCGGGAGCTTTCTTT. Its protein is CAWSGTRAGAFF. The whole variable domain, remainder taken from reference TRBV30 and TRBJ1-1, is SQTIHQWPATLVQPVGSPLSLECTVEGTSNPNLYWYRQAAGRGLQLLFYSVGIGQISSEVPQNLSASRPQDRQFILSSKKLLLSDSGFYLCAWSGTRAGAFFGQGTRLTVV.

This chain uses TRBV7-8 with TRBJ1-2; the D gene is possibly TRBD1 (5 bases). Trimming cost V 6 bases and J 7 bases, with 12 bases left between them. The CDR3 loop spans 12 amino acids. CDR1 SGHVS and CDR2 FQNEAQ come from the germline V gene. CDR3 residues: CASSRQSGGYTF. The CDR3 coding sequence is TGTGCCAGCAGTCGACAGTCGGGTGGCTACACCTTC.

DNA for the CDR3: TGCGCCAGCAGCTCTGGGACAGCCCCCGGGTGGGACACCGGGGAGCTGTTTTTT. Translating gives CASSSGTAPGWDTGELFF. This chain links TRBV5-1 with TRBJ2-2, with 7 bases matching TRBD1. In germline, CDR1 is SGHRS, CDR2 YFSETQ. There are 18 residues in the CDR3. J gave up 3 bases and V 3 bases, and 14 bases lay outside the gene matches.

This clone was detected only once. The chain joins TRBV30 to TRBJ2-2; D possibly corresponds to TRBD2 (6 bases). The V gene's germline CDR1 is GTSNPN and CDR2 SVGIG (reference sequence). The CDR3 loop spans 14 amino acids. Trimming removed 5 bases from V and 3 bases from J, with 13 bases in between. CDR3 coding DNA: TGTGCCTGGGCGCCGGGACTCTACACCGGGGAGCTGTTTTTT. Protein sequence: CAWAPGLYTGELFF.

The J gene is TRBJ2-5, the V gene TRBV6-5, with D hard to call. Deletions cut 4 bases from V and 2 bases from J, with 2 bases between. The V gene's germline CDR1 is MNHEY and CDR2 SVGAGI. CDR3 length: 11 residues. The CDR3 spells CASSSQETQYF. The CDR3 nucleotides are TGTGCCAGCAGTTCTCAAGAGACCCAGTACTTC.

The chain is built from TRBV25-1 and TRBJ1-1; maybe TRBD1 (5 bases). CDR3 length: 14 residues. The ends were cut back, 7 bases at V and 4 bases at J, with 16 bases in the middle. Germline lookup yields CDR1 MGHDK and CDR2 SYGVNS. The CDR3 DNA reads TGTGCCAGCACCGAACCAGGGAAGGGCACTGAAGCTTTCTTT. This translates into CASTEPGKGTEAFF.

The chain employs TRBV6-5 and TRBJ1-1, with 9 bases fitting TRBD1. The germline V gene encodes CDR1 MNHEY and CDR2 SVGAGI. Germline trimming cut 4 bases from V and 3 bases from J; bases unmatched to any gene: 6. CDR3 length: 15 residues. The CDR3 protein is CASSWGTGQDTEAFF. DNA of the CDR3: TGTGCCAGCAGTTGGGGGACAGGGCAAGACACTGAAGCTTTCTTT.

This clone has only one observation. The chain carries TRBV19 and TRBJ1-5, with D uncertain. With 1 base removed from V and 6 bases from J, the gap between germline ends came to 13 bases. This CDR3 has 15 amino acids. Germline CDR1 reads LNHDA; CDR2 reads SQIVND (reference sequence). The CDR3 DNA reads as TGTGCCAGTAGTATAGGTGGAGTAGATACTCAGCCCCAGCATTTT. This gives the protein CASSIGGVDTQPQHF.

This rearrangement joins TRBV7-8 to TRBJ1-4; 9 bases are a match to TRBD1. With V trimmed by 4 bases and J by 6 bases, 3 bases remained unmatched. This CDR3 has 14 residues. Germline CDR1 is SGHVS and CDR2 is FQNEAQ. The CDR3 spells CASSWDRVDEKLFF. CDR3 coding DNA: TGTGCCAGCAGCTGGGACAGGGTGGATGAAAAACTGTTTTTT.

The gene calls are TRBV18 and TRBJ1-1, with D unresolved. This CDR3 is built from 14 residues. Germline CDR1 is KGHSH and CDR2 is LQKENI. Deletions cut 1 base from V and 0 bases from J, with 6 bases between. As DNA, the CDR3 is TGTGCCAGCTCACCACTTGAGATGAACACTGAAGCTTTCTTT. It encodes CASSPLEMNTEAFF.

The V and J genes are TRBV3-1 (or the pseudogene TRBV3-2) and TRBJ2-3; a possible D gene is TRBD1 (5 bases). CDR3 size: 14 residues. Germline CDR1 LGHDT, CDR2 YNNKEL (reference sequence). Trimming left V 2 bases short and J 1 base short, with 7 bases between. CDR3 region: CASSQQGGTDTQYF. The DNA of the CDR3 is TGTGCCAGCAGCCAACAGGGCGGCACAGATACGCAGTATTTT.

The gene calls are TRBV27 and TRBJ2-5; 8 positions match TRBD1. Germline V lookup: CDR1 MNHEY, CDR2 SMNVEV (reference sequence). This CDR3 spans 14 amino acids. The trim removed 4 bases at V and 4 bases at J, leaving 5 bases unmatched. Written as DNA, the CDR3 is TGTGCCAGCAGTTCTGGACAGGGAAGAGAGACCCAGTACTTC. Translated, it gives CASSSGQGRETQYF.

The V gene is TRBV28, the J gene TRBJ1-4, with 9 bases that match TRBD1. The V segment lost 6 bases and the J segment 3 bases; nucleotides outside the gene matches: 5. Germline loops: CDR1 MDHEN, CDR2 SYDVKM. This CDR3 is 15 amino acids long. DNA for the CDR3: TGTGCCAGCAGACAACAGGGGGCGGCTAATGAAAAACTGTTTTTT. This translates into CASRQQGAANEKLFF.

The V gene is TRBV9, the J gene TRBJ1-3; the D gene is possibly TRBD1 (5 bases). The CDR3 covers 19 residues. Trimming removed 4 bases from V and 0 bases from J, with 23 bases in between. Germline values: CDR1 SGDLS, CDR2 YYNGEE. This chain's CDR3 is CASSPQGGDSWSSGNTIYF. CDR3 in DNA: TGTGCCAGCAGCCCGCAGGGAGGGGACTCTTGGAGCTCTGGAAACACCATATATTTT.

This chain uses TRBV4-1 with TRBJ2-1; D is undetermined. The CDR3 covers 17 residues. Germline V lookup: CDR1 MGHRA, CDR2 YSYEKL. V was clipped by 0 bases and J by 9 bases, with 21 bases between them. In DNA, the CDR3 is TGCGCCAGCAGCCAAGAACCCATAGGCGGTCTGGCCGGTGAGCAGTTCTTC. This codes for CASSQEPIGGLAGEQFF.

This chain uses TRBV11-3 with TRBJ2-6; 7 bases fit TRBD1. This CDR3 has 17 residues. CDR1 is SGHNT, CDR2 YENEEA, per germline. V shed 5 bases and J 2 bases; nucleotides not matched to a gene: 9. The CDR3 DNA sequence: TGTGCCAGCAGCCCGGACAGGTGGCAGCCTGGGGCCAACGTCCTGACTTTC. It encodes CASSPDRWQPGANVLTF.

V usage is TRBV5-1 and J usage is TRBJ2-3, with 13 bases matching TRBD2. Germline lookup yields CDR1 SGHRS and CDR2 YFSETQ. With 3 bases clipped from V and 1 base from J, the junction kept 8 bases outside the gene matches. The CDR3 length is 18 residues. In DNA form, the CDR3 reads TGCGCCAGCAGCTCTCCGGGACTAGCGGGATTTGGCACAGATACGCAGTATTTT. The encoded protein is CASSSPGLAGFGTDTQYF.

The chain employs TRBV27 and TRBJ2-2; tentative D call: TRBD2 (6 bases). This CDR3 is 13 amino acids long. Trimming removed 10 bases at V and 4 bases at J, with 13 bases between. CDR1 and CDR2 from the germline V gene are MNHEY and SMNVEV (reference sequence). CDR3 sequence reads: CATRELGTGELFF. Written as DNA, the CDR3 is TGTGCCACCCGGGAGTTGGGCACCGGGGAGCTGTTTTTT.

This clone was detected once. The CDR3 coding sequence is TGTGCCAGCTCACCCAAGGAGGGGACCTATGGCTACACCTTC. Amino acids: CASSPKEGTYGYTF. The rearrangement uses TRBV18 and TRBJ1-2; weak D call: TRBD1 (5 bases). CDR1 and CDR2 from the germline V gene are KGHSH and LQKENI. The CDR3 extends over 14 amino acids. With 3 bases removed from V and 4 bases from J, the gap between germline ends came to 12 bases. The complete variable domain, with remaining parts taken from reference TRBV18 and TRBJ1-2, reads NAGVMQNPRHLVRRRGQEARLRCSPMKGHSHVYWYRQLPEEGLKFMVYLQKENIIDESGMPKERFSAEFPKEGPSILRIQQVVRGDSAAYFCASSPKEGTYGYTFGSGTRLTVV.

This clone occurred once. J is TRBJ1-2 and V is TRBV5-4, with 7 bases that match TRBD1. CDR3 length: 15 residues. Germline values: CDR1 SGHNT, CDR2 YYREEE (reference sequence). Germline trimming cut 4 bases from V and 8 bases from J; bases unmatched to any gene: 14. The CDR3 region is CASSTPPGQLRGYTF. For the CDR3, the DNA is TGTGCCAGCAGCACGCCCCCGGGACAGTTGCGAGGCTACACCTTC.

Of note for this clone: The same CDR3 can be traced to other DNA sequences in this sample. The CDR3 loop reads CAWRLPGRGPGYTF. The CDR3 DNA reads as TGTGCCTGGAGGCTCCCTGGCAGGGGGCCTGGCTACACCTTC. The rearrangement uses TRBV30 and TRBJ1-2; 8 bases are shared with TRBD1. J lost 7 bases, V lost 3 bases, and 10 bases had no gene match. Germline CDR1 reads GTSNPN; CDR2 reads SVGIG (reference sequence). CDR3 length equals 14 residues.

The J gene is TRBJ2-7, the V gene TRBV10-2, with no clear D. V gave up 7 bases and J gave up 6 bases, with 10 bases separating them. CDR1 WSHSY and CDR2 SAAADI come from the germline V gene. This CDR3 is 11 amino acids long. CDR3 residues: CASTQVGEQYF. The DNA of the CDR3 is TGCGCCAGCACCCAGGTGGGCGAGCAGTACTTC.

This clone appeared once. CDR3 residues: CASSQETGSWNNEQFF. Here the CDR3 DNA reads TGTGCCAGCAGCCAAGAAACAGGGAGTTGGAACAATGAGCAGTTCTTC. This chain connects TRBV7-8 to TRBJ2-1; D possibly corresponds to TRBD1 (6 bases). CDR1 is SGHVS and CDR2 is FQNEAQ in the germline V gene. This CDR3 is built from 16 residues. V was trimmed by 5 bases and J by 5 bases, leaving 19 bases between them.